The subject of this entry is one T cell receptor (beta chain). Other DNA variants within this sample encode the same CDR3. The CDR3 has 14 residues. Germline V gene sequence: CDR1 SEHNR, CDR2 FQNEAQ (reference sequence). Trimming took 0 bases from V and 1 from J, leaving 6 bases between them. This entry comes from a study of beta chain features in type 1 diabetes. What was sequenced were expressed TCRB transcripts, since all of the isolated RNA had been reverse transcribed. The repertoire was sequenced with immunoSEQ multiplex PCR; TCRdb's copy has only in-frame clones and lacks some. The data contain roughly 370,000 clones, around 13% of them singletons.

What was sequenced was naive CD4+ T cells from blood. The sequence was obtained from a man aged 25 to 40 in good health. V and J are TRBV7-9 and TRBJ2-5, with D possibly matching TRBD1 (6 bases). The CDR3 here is CASSLAGGQETQYF. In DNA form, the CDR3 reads TGTGCCAGCAGCTTAGCAGGGGGCCAAGAGACCCAGTACTTC.